Each of the 27 T cell receptor beta chains below was sequenced from the same sample in a study of identical twins. TCRdb called the 5' RACE reads again in MiXCR, with one record for every CDR3 protein. The sample shows around 340,000 distinct CDR3 sequences, about 10% of them seen only once. Sample: naive T cells sorted from blood. Every receptor here comes from a woman aged 50 to 60 in good health.

This clonotype was counted only a few times. The gene calls are TRBV27 and TRBJ1-5, with TRBD1 matching 8 bases. Germline assignment: CDR1 MNHEY and CDR2 SMNVEV (reference sequence). V lost 9 bases to trimming and J lost 2 bases; unmatched junction nucleotides: 9. There are 15 residues in the CDR3. CDR3 protein: CARIRYRGCNQPQHF. In DNA form, the CDR3 reads TGTGCCAGGATTCGCTACAGGGGGTGCAATCAGCCCCAGCATTTT.

V gene TRBV29-1 combines with J gene TRBJ2-1; D tentatively reads TRBD1 or TRBD2 (6 bases each). V was shortened by 3 bases and J by 5 bases, with 20 bases between the two germline ends. CDR1 is SQVTM and CDR2 is ANQGSEA in the germline V gene. This CDR3 spans 16 amino acids. CDR3 protein: CSVEEARGRTNNEQFF. DNA for the CDR3: TGCAGCGTTGAGGAGGCCCGGGGGCGAACAAACAATGAGCAGTTCTTC.

J is TRBJ1-2 and V is TRBV27, with D maybe TRBD1 (5 bases). From germline, CDR1 is MNHEY and CDR2 SMNVEV (reference sequence). This CDR3 has 12 residues. V was trimmed by 6 bases and J by 7 bases, leaving 12 bases between them. CDR3 DNA: TGTGCCAGCAGAGGGCCAGGGCTTGGCTACACCTTC. Encoded protein: CASRGPGLGYTF.

Of note for this clonotype: This may come from a read error, since a much larger clone is one base off. The chain uses TRBV24-1 and TRBJ2-1; D is tentatively TRBD1 or TRBD2 (5 bases each). The CDR3 totals 15 residues. V gave up 5 bases and J gave up 6 bases, with 16 bases separating them. Looked up from germline, CDR1 is KGHDR and CDR2 is SFDVKD. Here the CDR3 DNA reads TGTGCCACCAGTGCTGAGAGGGGCGAATGCAATGAGCAGTTCTTC. Translating it yields CATSAERGECNEQFF.

A few counts support this clonotype. V usage is TRBV4-1 and J usage is TRBJ2-2; 8 bases match TRBD1. Germline-derived CDR1 and CDR2 are MGHRA and YSYEKL. The CDR3 length is 15 residues. The V and J ends lost 0 bases and 7 bases, in that order; junction bases with no gene match: 4. The CDR3 loop reads CASSQDRDRIGELFF. The DNA for the CDR3 is TGCGCCAGCAGCCAAGATCGGGACAGGATCGGGGAGCTGTTTTTT.

This clonotype was observed a few times. This chain uses TRBV7-9 with TRBJ2-7; D is undetermined. CDR1 and CDR2 (germline): SEHNR, FQNEAQ (reference sequence). The CDR3 has 11 amino acids. V was pared by 6 bases and J by 3 bases, with 6 bases between. In DNA, the CDR3 is TGTGCCAGCAGGGCGATCTACGAGCAGTACTTC. The encoded protein is CASRAIYEQYF.

This clonotype was observed a few times. This chain joins TRBV2 and TRBJ2-4, with 7 bases identical to TRBD2. CDR3 size: 13 residues. V shed 8 bases, J shed 5 bases, and the junction held 6 bases outside the gene matches. The V gene's germline CDR1 is SNHLY and CDR2 FYNNEI. The CDR3 is CASQSGGENIQYF. The CDR3 nucleotides are TGTGCCAGCCAGTCGGGGGGAGAAAACATTCAGTACTTC.

The chain links TRBV24-1 to TRBJ2-1; perhaps TRBD2 as D (6 bases). The CDR3 consists of 14 residues. Trimming cost V 4 bases and J 4 bases, with 10 bases left between them. Germline assignment: CDR1 KGHDR and CDR2 SFDVKD. The CDR3 spells CATSDGSGYNEQFF. In DNA form, the CDR3 reads TGTGCCACCAGTGACGGTAGCGGTTACAATGAGCAGTTCTTC.

V usage is TRBV12-3 or TRBV12-4 and J usage is TRBJ2-1; 9 bases match TRBD2. This CDR3 contains 15 residues. The J segment lost 1 base and the V segment lost 7 bases, leaving 5 bases of the junction unmatched. The CDR3 nucleotides are TGTGCCAGCAAGCTAGCGGGGAAATCCTACAATGAGCAGTTCTTC. Its protein product is CASKLAGKSYNEQFF.

The V gene is TRBV5-5, the J gene TRBJ2-4; a possible D gene is TRBD2 (5 bases). This CDR3 has 13 residues. Trimming left V 1 base short and J 7 bases short, with 9 bases between. The germline V gene has CDR1 SGHKS and CDR2 YYEKEE (reference sequence). CDR3 region: CASSLSGNNIQYF. The CDR3 coding sequence is TGTGCCAGCAGCTTGTCCGGGAACAACATTCAGTACTTC.

Concerning this clonotype itself: A single base separates this from a much larger clone, so it may be a read error. The chain employs TRBV12-3 or TRBV12-4 and TRBJ2-1, with 10 bases fitting TRBD2. This CDR3 contains 15 residues. In DNA, the CDR3 is TGTGCCAGCAGTCCCGGGACTAGCGCTATCGATGATCAGTTCTTC. This sequence encodes CASSPGTSAIDDQFF.

The chain recombines TRBV7-9 with TRBJ2-2; D is ambiguous. Trimming cost V 8 bases and J 5 bases, with 15 bases left between them. Germline lookup yields CDR1 SEHNR and CDR2 FQNEAQ (reference sequence). The CDR3 length is 14 residues. CDR3 in DNA: TGTGCCAGCGCCCTGAGCAGGTTAACCGGGGAGCTGTTTTTT. Its protein product is CASALSRLTGELFF.

The chain couples TRBV20-1 to TRBJ2-1; 9 bases line up with TRBD2. CDR3 length: 13 amino acids. V trimming: 5 bases; J trimming: 5 bases; junction bases outside the gene matches: 4. The germline CDR1 and CDR2 sequences are DFQATT and SNEGSKA (reference sequence). CDR3 protein: CSAARLADNEQFF. The DNA for the CDR3 is TGCAGTGCTGCCCGACTAGCGGACAATGAGCAGTTCTTC.

A few counts support this clonotype. The V call is TRBV20-1, the J call TRBJ2-7; tentative D call: TRBD2 (5 bases). CDR3 size: 13 residues. Trimming shortened V by 4 bases and J by 9 bases, and 19 bases separated the two germline ends. Germline V gene lookup returns CDR1 DFQATT and CDR2 SNEGSKA (reference sequence). The CDR3 DNA sequence: TGCAGTGCTAAACACCGGGCCCCGGGAAGGCAGTACGTC. This sequence encodes CSAKHRAPGRQYV.

This clonotype occurred a few times. The chain uses TRBV24-1 and TRBJ2-1, with D possibly TRBD2 on 5 matching bases. From germline, CDR1 is KGHDR and CDR2 SFDVKD. This CDR3 has 18 amino acids. V lost 4 bases and J 4 bases, leaving 22 bases between the germline ends. This CDR3 reads CATSDPRGSGKSYNEQFF. The CDR3 DNA reads as TGTGCCACCAGTGACCCCCGAGGGAGCGGAAAATCGTACAATGAGCAGTTCTTC.

This clonotype showed up just a few times. The genes are TRBV7-9 and TRBJ2-7, with D unresolved. Germline CDR1 and CDR2: SEHNR and FQNEAQ (reference sequence). The CDR3 spans 15 residues. The V gene lost 5 bases and the J gene lost 5 bases, with 19 bases spanning the gap. The CDR3 DNA is TGTGCCAGCAGCCAGAGTCATGGGCCCGTAAACGAGCAGTACTTC. Translated, it gives CASSQSHGPVNEQYF.

As concerns this clonotype: At one end, the junction sequence differs from germline, possibly due to a read error. The chain employs TRBV12-3 or TRBV12-4 and TRBJ2-1, with 8 bases lining up with TRBD2. This CDR3 region has 15 residues. The CDR3 nucleotides read TGTGCCAGCAGATTAGCGGGAACGGCCTACAATGAGCAGTTCTTC. Protein product: CASRLAGTAYNEQFF.

This clonotype was detected many times. The CDR3 sequence is CASSLVWDEQFF. For the CDR3, the DNA is TGCGCCAGCAGCTTGGTTTGGGATGAGCAGTTCTTC. The chain carries TRBV5-1 and TRBJ2-1; D remains unclear. The germline V gene has CDR1 SGHRS and CDR2 YFSETQ. This CDR3 contains 12 residues. Between the trimmed V and J ends, which lost 0 bases and 8 bases, there was a span of 6 bases.

The V gene is TRBV29-1, the J gene TRBJ2-7; 9 nucleotides line up with TRBD2. Germline values: CDR1 SQVTM, CDR2 ANQGSEA. There are 14 residues in the CDR3. Unmatched junction bases numbered 13, after V lost 6 bases and J lost 7 bases. CDR3 coding DNA: TGCAGCGTCCGCAGTATAGCGGGAGTAGGGGAGCAGTACTTC. It translates to CSVRSIAGVGEQYF.

This clonotype was counted only a few times. This chain connects TRBV11-3 to TRBJ2-5, with a weak D call TRBD1 (6 bases). The CDR3 runs to 14 residues. Germline CDR1 SGHNT, CDR2 YENEEA. V lost 5 bases to trimming and J lost 4 bases, with 14 bases between them. The CDR3, as DNA: TGTGCCAGCAGCCCGTCAGGACAGCCAGAGACCCAGTACTTC. Translating gives CASSPSGQPETQYF.

This clonotype has more than one count but fewer than ten. The J gene is TRBJ2-5, the V gene TRBV7-9; 7 bases line up with TRBD1. The CDR3 has 13 residues. The ends lost 8 bases at V and 1 base at J; junction bases unmatched: 4. Germline CDR1 is SEHNR and CDR2 is FQNEAQ (reference sequence). The CDR3 region is CASWDSPQETQYF. CDR3 DNA: TGTGCCAGCTGGGACAGTCCCCAAGAGACCCAGTACTTC.

The chain links TRBV7-9 to TRBJ1-1; D is uncertain. Germline assignment: CDR1 SEHNR and CDR2 FQNEAQ (reference sequence). V dropped 1 base and J dropped 7 bases, with 10 bases sitting between them. The CDR3 loop spans 13 amino acids. The CDR3: CASSLDVSSEAFF. The CDR3 region has the DNA TGTGCCAGCAGCTTAGACGTTTCCAGTGAAGCTTTCTTT.

The chain employs TRBV11-2 and TRBJ2-3; 10 bases match TRBD2. The ends lost 0 bases at V and 3 bases at J; junction bases unmatched: 12. Germline CDR1 is SGHAT and CDR2 is FQNNGV. This CDR3 has 19 amino acids. CDR3 loop: CASSLDARLAGRTTDTQYF. The CDR3 DNA follows: TGTGCCAGCAGCTTAGATGCGCGACTAGCGGGCCGAACTACAGATACGCAGTATTTT.

In this sample, this clonotype turned up a few times. J is TRBJ2-1 and V is TRBV6-1, with 13 bases fitting TRBD2. The CDR3 sequence is 15 residues long. Germline V gene data show CDR1 as MNHNS and CDR2 as SASEGT. The J segment lost 7 bases and the V segment lost 3 bases, leaving 3 bases of the junction unmatched. CDR3 bases: TGTGCCAGCAGTGACGGGACTAGCGGGACGAATGAGCAGTTCTTC. It is translated as CASSDGTSGTNEQFF.

This clonotype occurred many times. The chain employs TRBV15 and TRBJ2-3, with D perhaps matching TRBD1 or TRBD2 (5 bases each). The V gene's germline CDR1 is LNHNV and CDR2 YYDKDF (reference sequence). V lost 3 bases to trimming and J lost 3 bases, with 16 bases between them. The CDR3 contains 16 residues. The CDR3 region is CATSSSLGTLTDTQYF. For the CDR3, the DNA is TGTGCCACCAGCAGTTCCCTGGGGACCCTTACAGATACGCAGTATTTT. Using reference TRBV15 and TRBJ2-3 for the parts outside the CDR3, the full variable domain is DAMVIQNPRYQVTQFGKPVTLSCSQTLNHNVMYWYQQKSSQAPKLLFHYYDKDFNNEADTPDNFQSRRPNTSFCFLDIRSPGLGDTAMYLCATSSSLGTLTDTQYFGPGTRLTVL.

This clonotype turned up a few times. This chain connects TRBV5-1 to TRBJ2-1, with D perhaps assigned TRBD1 or TRBD2 (5 bases each). Trimming shortened V by 9 bases and J by 6 bases, and 19 bases separated the two germline ends. This CDR3 is 14 amino acids long. In germline, CDR1 is SGHRS, CDR2 YFSETQ. The CDR3: CATGLEAGANEQFF. CDR3 nucleotide sequence: TGCGCCACCGGCTTGGAGGCTGGGGCCAATGAGCAGTTCTTC.

This clonotype was counted between two and nine times. The rearrangement uses TRBV5-1 and TRBJ1-1, with D uncertain. Trimming took off 0 bases at V and 7 bases at J, with 7 bases between the two ends. Per germline, CDR1 SGHRS and CDR2 YFSETQ. The CDR3 totals 12 residues. CDR3 sequence: CASSLEESEAFF. CDR3 DNA: TGCGCCAGCAGCTTGGAGGAGAGTGAAGCTTTCTTT.